The present T cell receptor beta chain was sequenced within a study of blood T cell repertoires in COVID-19. Looking at the study overall: Sources were T cells, B-cell-depleted T cells, or PBMCs; the material itself was cDNA or gDNA.

Which cohort a participant joined came from the clinical history participants gave. The table came from immunoSEQ multiplex PCR; TCRdb's copy has only in-frame clones and leaves some out. The table shows around 240,000 clones, with about 87% occurring only once. The sequenced sample consisted of PBMCs or T cells enriched from blood (not recorded which). The clonotype was recovered from a man in his forties or fifties who had been exposed to COVID-19.

The CDR3 DNA follows: TGTGCCAGCAGCTTGGTGGGAGGGGTTCACACTGAAGCTTTCTTT. It is translated as CASSLVGGVHTEAFF. J is TRBJ1-1 and V is TRBV5-8; tentative D call: TRBD1 (5 bases). V dropped 0 bases and J dropped 3 bases, with 12 bases sitting between them. Germline values: CDR1 SGHTS, CDR2 YDEGEE. The CDR3 runs 15 residues.